A selection of T cell receptor beta chains follows, all from one sample in a study of blood T cell repertoires in COVID-19. Using immunoSEQ multiplex PCR, the repertoire was profiled, and TCRdb retains in-frame clones only, with some absent. The sample consists of roughly 180,000 clones, around 86% of them appearing once. The sample taken for sequencing was PBMCs or T cells enriched from blood (not recorded which). The receptors were gathered from a woman in her 30s who had recovered from COVID-19. Both conserved end residues are part of each CDR3. A D gene is named only where the DNA matches it firmly.

d_gene: .; v_gene: TRBV9; j_gene: TRBJ2-2; CDR3aa: CASSVVWPTGELFF
d_gene: TRBD1; v_gene: TRBV5-1; j_gene: TRBJ1-5; CDR3aa: CASSFGQDQPQHF
d_gene: TRBD1; v_gene: TRBV25-1; j_gene: TRBJ2-7; CDR3aa: CASSEFLMTGEDEQYF
d_gene: .; v_gene: TRBV18; j_gene: TRBJ1-1; CDR3aa: CASSQQNLNTEAFF
d_gene: .; v_gene: TRBV27; j_gene: TRBJ1-4; CDR3aa: CASSLEGEKLFF
d_gene: TRBD1; v_gene: TRBV11-2; j_gene: TRBJ2-5; CDR3aa: CASSIGTGRPETQYF
d_gene: TRBD1; v_gene: TRBV7-9; j_gene: TRBJ1-2; CDR3aa: CASSPRQGADNYGYTF
d_gene: TRBD1; v_gene: TRBV2; j_gene: TRBJ1-3; CDR3aa: CASSSERTGAGNTIYF
d_gene: .; v_gene: TRBV28; j_gene: TRBJ1-4; CDR3aa: CASSLYNEKLFF
d_gene: TRBD1; v_gene: TRBV3-1/TRBV3-2; j_gene: TRBJ1-2; CDR3aa: CASSQDIRDSYGYTF
d_gene: TRBD2; v_gene: TRBV28; j_gene: TRBJ2-5; CDR3aa: CASLLAGGETQYF
d_gene: TRBD2; v_gene: TRBV14; j_gene: TRBJ2-7; CDR3aa: CASSPYSGTYEQYF
d_gene: .; v_gene: TRBV28; j_gene: TRBJ2-1; CDR3aa: CASSTVASSYNEQFF
d_gene: TRBD1; v_gene: TRBV27; j_gene: TRBJ2-1; CDR3aa: CASSCGTGQGATAYNEQFF
d_gene: TRBD1; v_gene: TRBV24-1; j_gene: TRBJ2-1; CDR3aa: CATGRTGYNEQFF
d_gene: TRBD1; v_gene: TRBV10-2; j_gene: TRBJ1-1; CDR3aa: CASTNTGGTEAFF
d_gene: .; v_gene: TRBV2; j_gene: TRBJ1-2; CDR3aa: CASTPSPVGYTF
d_gene: .; v_gene: TRBV6-5; j_gene: TRBJ2-2; CDR3aa: CASRRSDANTGELFF
d_gene: .; v_gene: TRBV19; j_gene: TRBJ1-5; CDR3aa: CASSWAPSPTNQPQHF
d_gene: .; v_gene: TRBV19; j_gene: TRBJ1-6; CDR3aa: CASSPGQPNNSPLHF
d_gene: TRBD2; v_gene: TRBV13; j_gene: TRBJ2-5; CDR3aa: CASSSYPGLAGGQETQYF
d_gene: TRBD1; v_gene: TRBV3-1/TRBV3-2; j_gene: TRBJ2-7; CDR3aa: CASSQTGTFLEQYF
d_gene: TRBD2; v_gene: TRBV10-3; j_gene: TRBJ2-2; CDR3aa: CAIRFTSGSAGGELFF
d_gene: .; v_gene: TRBV23-1; j_gene: TRBJ1-2; CDR3aa: CASSQFLGGYGYTF
d_gene: TRBD1; v_gene: TRBV28; j_gene: TRBJ2-7; CDR3aa: CASSFQKPGQGTYEQYF
d_gene: .; v_gene: TRBV3-1/TRBV3-2; j_gene: TRBJ1-3; CDR3aa: CASSQQGLAAGNTIYF
d_gene: .; v_gene: TRBV7-9; j_gene: TRBJ1-2; CDR3aa: CASSLDSLYGYTF
d_gene: .; v_gene: TRBV19; j_gene: TRBJ1-2; CDR3aa: CASSSAQDLYGYTF
d_gene: TRBD1; v_gene: TRBV18; j_gene: TRBJ1-1; CDR3aa: CASSQGQSNTEAFF
d_gene: TRBD2; v_gene: TRBV5-5; j_gene: TRBJ2-5; CDR3aa: CASSLLLPSGYQETQYF
d_gene: .; v_gene: TRBV2; j_gene: TRBJ1-2; CDR3aa: CATQIVGYGYTF
d_gene: TRBD1; v_gene: TRBV7-9; j_gene: TRBJ2-2; CDR3aa: CASSLGPGTGNTGELFF
d_gene: .; v_gene: TRBV28; j_gene: TRBJ1-3; CDR3aa: CASSPRGLPSGNTIYF
d_gene: .; v_gene: TRBV25-1; j_gene: TRBJ1-1; CDR3aa: CASSEYFLDRASETEAFF
d_gene: .; v_gene: TRBV19; j_gene: TRBJ1-3; CDR3aa: CASSIEGDGNTIYF
d_gene: .; v_gene: TRBV28; j_gene: TRBJ1-1; CDR3aa: CASSAGMNTEAFF
d_gene: .; v_gene: TRBV28; j_gene: TRBJ1-1; CDR3aa: CASSFWTAVLMNTEAFF
d_gene: TRBD1; v_gene: TRBV5-8; j_gene: TRBJ2-5; CDR3aa: CASSLGGRGRVRLQETQYF
d_gene: TRBD2; v_gene: TRBV28; j_gene: TRBJ2-7; CDR3aa: CASSPGTSVYEQYF
d_gene: .; v_gene: TRBV3-1/TRBV3-2; j_gene: TRBJ1-3; CDR3aa: CASSQDLTGSRNTIYF